This paragraph covers one T cell receptor (beta chain) sequence. Its target antigen remains unknown. No base-level quality is on record; no much larger clone is a single base apart. From the cysteine through the phenylalanine, the CDR3 covers 15 amino acids. The only DNA kept is the CDR3, 45 bases in frame from the first base. Deletion took 6 bases off V and 0 bases off J, with a span of 12 bases between the germline ends. CDR1 MNHNS and CDR2 SASEGT are derived from the germline V gene. The data stem from a study of somatic mutations in cytotoxic T cells in rheumatoid arthritis (dated by TCRdb to about 2017). About the investigation overall: Sorted V beta1+ cells also underwent TCRB sequencing, and some V beta antibody-stained T-cell populations were flow-sorted at nearly 100% purity on a FACSAria II or Sony SH800. The study asked whether expanded CD8+ T-cell clones in newly diagnosed, untreated rheumatoid arthritis carry somatic mutations, and used TCRB deep sequencing to characterize clonality. A total of 65 or so rheumatoid arthritis patients and over 15 healthy controls underwent TCRB deep sequencing. Patient and control groups had essentially identical median ages. The paper's findings and limits, for the study overall: It was unknown which antigens the expanded CD8+ clones targeted, and their absence from virus-specific databases did not exclude viral specificity. The finding that TRBV07 was slightly underrepresented in patients was left unadjusted for multiple comparisons. CD8+ clonality increased with age in patients (Spearman r ≈ 0.49) but not in healthy controls. In about an eighth of the 65 patients, more than 20% of CD8+ cells belonged to the largest CD8+ clone, while several identical CD8+ TCRB sequences were shared between blood and synovial fluid. CD8+ T-cell clonality did not differ significantly between rheumatoid arthritis patients and age-matched healthy controls.

Healthy controls were approximately 18 blood donors whose buffy coats were used, with a median age of about 56 years (range about 21-75) and around 55% female. Flow cytometry confirmed the purity of CD4+ and CD8+ cells that had been isolated by positive magnetic bead selection on an AutoMACS. Isolation of peripheral blood mononuclear cells was done through Ficoll-Paque PLUS density gradient separation. DNA was extracted from CD4-enriched, CD8-enriched or PBMC samples with Nucleospin Tissue or Tissue XS kits and quantified with a Qubit 2.0 fluorometer. TCRB CDR3 sequencing used the immunoSEQ assay on genomic DNA. Per the authors' processing: Analyses were restricted to productive TCRB rearrangements. Defining a clone by its unique TCRB CDR3 sequence, the study calculated clonality as a productive clonality index derived from Shannon entropy. The template counts of each clone relative to the total templates per sample were used to calculate repertoire overlap between two samples. A correlation with a Spearman r of roughly 0.66 was found between V-gene usage by flow cytometry and V-gene usage by TCRB sequencing. What TCRdb holds here is the immuneACCESS table cut down to in-frame rearrangements. Part of the clones is not present; checked against another copy, under half of the missing clones reflect an unresolved V gene, and the others are unexplained. D and trimming were read from the DNA, whereas the V and J calls and clone size are those reported in that table. The sample table shows some 38,000 clones, and approximately 80% are seen once. The leading ten clones occupy roughly 3.1% of the sample.

This TCR was sampled from a man aged 35 to 55 in good health. The sequencing sample was made of CD8+ T cells sorted from blood. This chain is built from TRBV6-1 and TRBJ1-5, and TRBD1 may be the D gene, going by 5 matching bases. The CDR3 protein: CASRDRDYSNQPQHF. The DNA is as follows: TGTGCCAGCAGGGACCGGGACTATAGCAATCAGCCCCAGCATTTT.